A selection of T cell receptor beta chains follows, all from one sample in a study of OX40 agonist ivuxolimab in advanced cancers. TCRdb's table, derived via immunoSEQ multiplex PCR, lists solely in-frame clones and lacks some. The table lists approximately 35,000 clones, about 92% of them singletons. The source was CD4+ or CD8+ T cells sorted from blood, collected in a trial of the OX40 agonist ivuxolimab. The receptors come from an adult with an advanced solid tumor such as melanoma, head and neck, liver or kidney cancer. Both conserved end residues are part of each CDR3. D genes are given only for firm matches. Clone size is stated in some rows and not others, as once, few, many or a class when expanded.

clone_size j_call v_call d_call cdr3_nt cdr3_aa
NA TRBJ2-7 TRBV28 NA TGTGCCAGCAGCCCATTACAGATCCCCTACGAGCAGTACTTC CASSPLQIPYEQYF
NA TRBJ2-7 TRBV27 TRBD2 TGTGCCAGCAGTTCCTCCTGGGGGGGGGTCGACGAGCAGTACTTC CASSSSWGGVDEQYF
NA TRBJ2-7 TRBV27 NA TGTGCCAGCGCACTTCAACAGGAGAAGGCCTACGAGCAGTACTTC CASALQQEKAYEQYF
NA TRBJ1-4 TRBV7-9 TRBD1 TGTGCCAGCAGCTCTCACATCGGACAGGCAACTAATGAAAAACTGTTTTTT CASSSHIGQATNEKLFF
NA TRBJ2-1 TRBV19 NA TGTGCCAGTAGTATGACTGTAAATGAGCAGTTCTTC CASSMTVNEQFF
NA TRBJ1-5 TRBV2 NA TGTGCCAGCAGTGAAGAGACAGTCTTACAGCCCCAGCATTTT CASSEETVLQPQHF
NA TRBJ1-1 TRBV10-3 NA TGTGCCATCAAGGCTGCTGGAATGAACACTGAAGCTTTCTTT CAIKAAGMNTEAFF
NA TRBJ2-7 TRBV13 NA TGTGCCAGCAGCCCCCGGCGGGAAAGTCCGGGAGACTACGAGCAGTACTTC CASSPRRESPGDYEQYF
NA TRBJ2-3 TRBV28 TRBD1 TGTGCCAGCAGTTTCGTCGGCCCAGGGGGCCTCACAGATACGCAGTATTTT CASSFVGPGGLTDTQYF
few TRBJ1-1 TRBV30 NA TGTGCCTGGTTTGGTCCCAACACTGAAGCTTTCTTT CAWFGPNTEAFF
NA TRBJ2-1 TRBV6-5 NA TGTGCCAGCAGTTATGCCGGGCTTCGGAATGAGCAGTTCTTC CASSYAGLRNEQFF
NA TRBJ2-5 TRBV7-2 TRBD1 TGTGCCAGCAGCTATCGTCGGGACAGATACCAAGAGACCCAGTACTTC CASSYRRDRYQETQYF
once TRBJ2-5 TRBV27 TRBD1 TGTGCCAGCGGGACACAGGGGCAAGAGACCCAGTACTTC CASGTQGQETQYF